One T cell receptor (beta chain) is described in this entry. This clone was seen a few times. Its antigen remains undetermined. Base qualities were left out, and no much larger clone turns up one base away. This sample stems from a study of CD8+ T cells in alopecia areata (dated by TCRdb to 2017 to 2018). A note on the overall study: Treated patients were enrolled in an open-label pilot trial of oral tofacitinib at 5 to 10 mg twice daily for moderate-to-severe alopecia areata. In humans, TCRbeta sequencing was performed on scalp tissue and on sorted CD4+ and CD8+ peripheral blood T cells from healthy controls and from patients with patchy or totalis/universalis alopecia areata. High-throughput TCRbeta sequencing was used to examine T cell clonal expansion in alopecia areata in both the C3H/HeJ mouse model and human patients. Clonality in the scalp was compared among normal scalp (n=4), patchy alopecia areata scalp (n=8), and alopecia totalis/universalis scalp (n=8). Patients on tofacitinib were biopsied at baseline and after 4 and 24 weeks of treatment, and several of the patients also had a later scalp biopsy. TCRbeta CDR3 regions were amplified by immunoSEQ multiplex PCR using 35 Vbeta forward and 13 Jbeta reverse primers. The RNA source kit depended on sample type: the PAXgene miRNA kit for fixed scalp, the miRNeasy kit for PBMCs, and the RNeasy kit for mouse skin. Tofacitinib was administered for 6 to 18 months, and 6 months of follow-up off drug were then conducted to assess delayed response and recurrence. In treated patients, disease severity was measured using the SALT score, which gives the percentage of scalp surface area affected. Beyond this particular receptor, the publication reports: Compared with normal scalp, lesional scalp, particularly in alopecia totalis/universalis, had higher clonality and more expanded CD8+ clones, which suggests antigenic drive. The treated cohort was small, with a single nonresponder, so links between baseline CD8+ expansion and response need larger studies. Tofacitinib significantly decreased scalp clonality and the number of expanded CD8+ clones among the top 100 scalp clones. Resident alphabeta T cells in normal human skin are also sequenced, complicating scalp TCR repertoire analysis, unlike mouse skin dominated by gammadelta T cells. TCR sequences shared between patients were less clear than in mice, possibly partly because of HLA diversity in the patient population. Many expanded lesional clones persisted in scalp and blood during tofacitinib treatment, which may partly explain relapse after stopping treatment.

Library generation was performed with the immunoSEQ multiplex PCR assay. For TCR sequencing, RNA was extracted from every sample and reverse transcribed into cDNA to serve as template. First-strand cDNA was synthesized with SuperScript III using a 2:1 mix of oligo-dT and random hexamers. A synthetic immune receptor repertoire was used to gauge amplification bias, and whatever bias remained was removed computationally. Regarding the original processing steps: Raw reads were preprocessed for error removal, and CDR3 was defined according to IMGT conventions as running from the conserved cysteine to phenylalanine. Clonality was computed as 1 minus the Shannon entropy, with the entropy normalized by log2 of the number of productive unique TCRs. Whether scalp clones were CD4 or CD8 was inferred by matching scalp TCRbeta sequences against CD4 and CD8 repertoires sorted from blood. TCRdb re-hosts the immuneACCESS table, in-frame sequences only. Its copies lack some clones; in the studies checked, an unresolved V gene accounts for under half of them, and the cause for the rest is not known. V and J calls and clone size are those listed in that table; D and trimming were worked out from the DNA. For this sample there are about 220,000 clones; about 57% appear just once. The ten largest clones take up about 1.6% of the sample.

Interpreted using the paper, the time point label stands for: about 4 weeks on oral tofacitinib. The meaning of the sample's treatment or condition label: oral pan-JAK inhibitor, 5-10 mg twice daily. From alopecia areata patients, peripheral blood was collected along with lesional scalp punch biopsies. PBMCs were isolated by density centrifugation and stained for CD3, CD4 and CD8, and CD4+ and CD8+ T cells were sorted on a FACSAria. The clonotype was recovered from a human donor with alopecia areata. Here the sequenced sample was CD4+ T cells sorted from blood, taken at week 4, from a patient treated with tofacitinib.

At the DNA level, the sequence is TGTGCCTCCAGGATGAACACCGGGGAGCTGTTTTTT. This encodes CASRMNTGELFF. This chain joins TRBV10-3 to TRBJ2-2; the D gene cannot be resolved reliably. Measured from the cysteine to the phenylalanine, the CDR3 is 12 residues long. The kept DNA is CDR3 alone, 36 bases in frame from the first base. For CDR1 and CDR2, the germline V gene lists ENHRY and SYGVKD. V drops 11 bases and J drops 1 base, leaving 8 bases in between.